The clone carrying this TCR beta chain was found a few times. The sample belongs to a study of blood T cell repertoires in COVID-19. Overall study: Sites in the United States, Italy and Spain provided acute and convalescent COVID-19 samples. T cells, B-cell-depleted T cells, or PBMCs supplied cDNA or gDNA.

Authors' processing steps: Reference gene primers were amplified, and this amplification served to estimate nucleated cell counts. Only in-frame clones appear in the TCRdb table, and some are missing; sequencing was by immunoSEQ multiplex PCR. V and J calls and clone size come straight from that table; D and trimming were deduced from the DNA. The table includes about 180,000 clones, just over 85% detected once. The CDR3 runs 15 residues. V dropped 0 bases and J dropped 2 bases, with 11 bases sitting between them. Germline loops: CDR1 SGHTA, CDR2 FQGTGA. This clonotype was sampled from a man in his fifties with active or convalescent COVID-19. Sequencing was done on a sample of peripheral blood. This chain connects TRBV7-3 to TRBJ2-7; TRBD1 is a possible D gene (5 bases). The CDR3 nucleotides are TGTGCCAGCAGCTTAACTCCAGGGCCGACCTACGAGCAGTACTTC. Amino acid sequence: CASSLTPGPTYEQYF.